The 17 T cell receptor beta chains below come from one sample, sequenced in a study of Ad26.COV2.S vaccination and SARS-CoV-2 variants. Here immunoSEQ multiplex PCR was the method, and the copy in TCRdb shows in-frame clones only, minus some. The data hold a few hundred thousand clones, with approximately 90% observed a single time. As to treatment: approximately 18 received Ad26.COV2.S at low or high dose, single or two shots; roughly five received placebo; per-sample allocation not given. Sampling was performed 63 days after the first vaccine or placebo injection. The input for sequencing was peripheral blood, taken in a trial of Ad26.COV2.S vaccine versus placebo. The receptors shown here come from a person between 18 and 65 years old who received the Ad26.COV2.S COVID-19 vaccine or a placebo.

The rearrangement joins TRBV13 to TRBJ2-5; TRBD2 matches 10 bases. CDR1 PRHDT and CDR2 FYEKMQ come from the germline V gene (reference sequence). This CDR3 comprises 18 residues. Trimming removed 1 base from V and 2 bases from J; junction bases left unmatched: 10. The CDR3 coding sequence is TGTGCCAGCAGCTTAGCTGGTTGGCTAGCGGGGGCTCAAGAGACCCAGTACTTC. Its protein product is CASSLAGWLAGAQETQYF.

The chain is built from TRBV7-9 and TRBJ2-2; D may correspond to TRBD1 or TRBD2 (5 bases each). This CDR3 contains 16 residues. V lost 4 bases and J 4 bases, leaving 16 bases between the germline ends. CDR1 and CDR2 (germline): SEHNR, FQNEAQ (reference sequence). The CDR3 coding sequence is TGTGCCAGCAGCTCCCTGGGGGACCCGGGCACCGGGGAGCTGTTTTTT. Protein sequence: CASSSLGDPGTGELFF.

The gene calls are TRBV9 and TRBJ2-7; a weak D match, TRBD2 (6 bases). In germline, CDR1 is SGDLS, CDR2 YYNGEE. Trimming shortened V by 4 bases and J by 2 bases, and 16 bases separated the two germline ends. This CDR3 has 15 residues. This chain's CDR3 is CASSPPSGSAYEQYF. DNA of the CDR3: TGTGCCAGCAGCCCCCCCTCCGGGAGCGCCTACGAGCAGTACTTC.

This clone appeared once. The rearrangement links TRBV18 to TRBJ2-2; D remains ambiguous. There are 17 residues in the CDR3. The V gene lost 4 bases and the J gene lost 0 bases, with 15 bases spanning the gap. The germline V gene has CDR1 KGHSH and CDR2 LQKENI. This chain's CDR3 is CASSLSSITTNTGELFF. The CDR3 nucleotides read TGTGCCAGCTCACTGTCTTCAATCACGACGAACACCGGGGAGCTGTTTTTT.

The V and J genes are TRBV11-2 and TRBJ1-4, with D unclear. Deletions cut 0 bases from V and 0 bases from J, with 5 bases between. This CDR3 is built from 15 residues. The germline V gene encodes CDR1 SGHAT and CDR2 FQNNGV. The CDR3 sequence is CASSLDHATNEKLFF. CDR3 DNA sequence: TGTGCCAGCAGCTTAGATCACGCAACTAATGAAAAACTGTTTTTT.

In nucleotides, the CDR3 is TGTGCCAGCAGCTTAGAGTTTAGCCTAGCGGAGGGTAATGAGCAGTTCTTC. Amino acid sequence: CASSLEFSLAEGNEQFF. The chain employs TRBV13 and TRBJ2-1; 7 nucleotides align to TRBD2. V lost 1 base, J lost 7 bases, and 13 bases stayed unmatched. The CDR3 loop spans 17 amino acids. CDR1 and CDR2 (germline): PRHDT, FYEKMQ (reference sequence).

The rearrangement links TRBV5-4 to TRBJ2-6, with TRBD1 as a possible D gene (6 bases). Germline V lookup: CDR1 SGHNT, CDR2 YYREEE (reference sequence). This CDR3 has 15 amino acids. Trimming took off 5 bases at V and 0 bases at J, with 9 bases between the two ends. Here the CDR3 reads CASRSDSSGANVLTF. CDR3 nucleotides: TGTGCCAGCAGATCGGACAGCTCTGGGGCCAACGTCCTGACTTTC.

V gene TRBV24-1 combines with J gene TRBJ1-5; D may be TRBD1 (5 bases). The germline gives CDR1 KGHDR, CDR2 SFDVKD. CDR3 length equals 16 residues. Trimming took 7 bases from V and 0 from J, leaving 15 bases between them. CDR3 loop: CATSKGTDYSNQPQHF. The CDR3 coding sequence is TGTGCCACCAGCAAGGGGACCGACTATAGCAATCAGCCCCAGCATTTT.

This clone was observed once. The chain has TRBV5-1 and TRBJ2-1, with D possibly TRBD2 on 6 matching bases. The CDR3 runs to 14 residues. CDR1 and CDR2 (germline): SGHRS, YFSETQ. Between the trimmed V and J ends, which lost 0 bases and 8 bases, there was a span of 12 bases. CDR3 sequence: CASSLGGGYDEQFF. DNA of the CDR3: TGCGCCAGCAGCTTGGGAGGAGGGTACGATGAGCAGTTCTTC.

The chain employs TRBV5-1 and TRBJ2-2; TRBD1 might be the D (6 bases). CDR1 is SGHRS, CDR2 YFSETQ, per germline. V was shortened by 4 bases and J by 5 bases, with 18 bases between the two germline ends. This CDR3 is built from 16 residues. The CDR3 protein is CASSTRDTAGTGELFF. In DNA, the CDR3 is TGCGCCAGCAGCACCCGGGACACCGCGGGTACCGGGGAGCTGTTTTTT.

The chain couples TRBV6-1 to TRBJ2-2; D is possibly TRBD1 (6 bases). The ends were cut back, 2 bases at V and 6 bases at J, with 13 bases in the middle. CDR1 and CDR2 (germline): MNHNS, SASEGT. The CDR3 spans 15 residues. CDR3 sequence: CASSESYRVPGELFF. As DNA, the CDR3 is TGTGCCAGCAGTGAATCGTACAGGGTTCCCGGGGAGCTGTTTTTT.

The rearrangement links TRBV19 to TRBJ2-7, with TRBD1 matching 9 bases. The junction had 10 bases not matched to a gene; V was cut back by 6 bases and J by 4 bases. The CDR3 runs to 15 residues. Germline CDR1 is LNHDA and CDR2 is SQIVND (reference sequence). The CDR3 sequence: CASSARDRVNYEQYF. CDR3 DNA sequence: TGTGCCAGTAGCGCGCGGGACAGGGTAAATTACGAGCAGTACTTC.

This sequence joins TRBV11-3 and TRBJ2-3; no reliable D call. Germline V gene data show CDR1 as SGHNT and CDR2 as YENEEA. V gave up 2 bases and J gave up 11 bases, with 14 bases separating them. The CDR3 is 13 amino acids. CDR3 bases: TGTGCCAGCAGCTTAAATGCAGAGAGAATGCAGTATTTT. This gives the protein CASSLNAERMQYF. The variable domain in full, with the rest retrieved from reference TRBV11-3 and TRBJ2-3, is EAGVVQSPRYKIIEKKQPVAFWCNPISGHNTLYWYLQNLGQGPELLIRYENEEAVDDSQLPKDRFSAERLKGVDSTLKIQPAELGDSAVYLCASSLNAERMQYFGPGTRLTVL.

The chain links TRBV24-1 to TRBJ2-1; D is unclear. Trimming cost V 0 bases and J 5 bases, with 4 bases left between them. CDR1 is KGHDR and CDR2 is SFDVKD in the germline V gene. CDR3 length equals 13 residues. The CDR3 sequence: CATSDLRNNEQFF. The CDR3 DNA reads TGTGCCACCAGTGATTTGAGAAACAATGAGCAGTTCTTC.

The rearrangement joins TRBV10-3 to TRBJ2-1, with 7 bases lining up with TRBD2. V lost 5 bases, J lost 5 bases, and 3 bases stayed unmatched. CDR3 length: 13 amino acids. Germline V gene sequence: CDR1 ENHRY, CDR2 SYGVKD. This CDR3 reads CAISILADNEQFF. Written as DNA, the CDR3 is TGTGCCATCAGTATTCTAGCGGACAATGAGCAGTTCTTC.

J is TRBJ1-5 and V is TRBV5-6, with D unclear. Per germline, CDR1 SGHDT and CDR2 YYEEEE. The length of the CDR3 is 15 residues. V lost 2 bases and J lost 11, with 20 bases in between. The CDR3 sequence is CASSFGPEAGRAQHF. The CDR3, as DNA: TGTGCCAGCAGCTTCGGCCCCGAGGCTGGTAGAGCCCAGCATTTT. Full variable domain (outside the CDR3, taken from reference TRBV5-6 and TRBJ1-5): DAGVTQSPTHLIKTRGQQVTLRCSPKSGHDTVSWYQQALGQGPQFIFQYYEEEERQRGNFPDRFSGHQFPNYSSELNVNALLLGDSALYLCASSFGPEAGRAQHFGDGTRLSIL.

The genes are TRBV2 and TRBJ2-1, with 9 bases lining up with TRBD2. Trimming removed 3 bases from V and 5 bases from J; junction bases left unmatched: 8. CDR1 is SNHLY, CDR2 FYNNEI, per germline. The length of the CDR3 is 16 residues. In nucleotides, the CDR3 is TGTGCCAGCAGTGATTGGGGGACTAGCCTGAACAATGAGCAGTTCTTC. Translated: CASSDWGTSLNNEQFF.